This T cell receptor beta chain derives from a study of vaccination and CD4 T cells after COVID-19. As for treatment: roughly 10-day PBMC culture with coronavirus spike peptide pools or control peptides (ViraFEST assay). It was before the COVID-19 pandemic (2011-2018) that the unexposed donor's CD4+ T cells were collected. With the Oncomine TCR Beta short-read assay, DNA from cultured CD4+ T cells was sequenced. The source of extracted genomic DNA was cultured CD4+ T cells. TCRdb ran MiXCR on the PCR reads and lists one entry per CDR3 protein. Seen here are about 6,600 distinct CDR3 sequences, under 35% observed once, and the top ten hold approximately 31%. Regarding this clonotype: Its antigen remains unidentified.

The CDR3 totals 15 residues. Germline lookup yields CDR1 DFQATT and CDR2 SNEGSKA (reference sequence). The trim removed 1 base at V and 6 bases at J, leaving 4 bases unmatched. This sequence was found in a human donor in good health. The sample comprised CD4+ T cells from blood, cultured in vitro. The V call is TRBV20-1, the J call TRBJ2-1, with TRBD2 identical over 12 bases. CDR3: CSARARTSGVNEQFF. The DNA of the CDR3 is TGCAGTGCTAGAGCGCGGACTAGCGGGGTCAATGAGCAGTTCTTC.